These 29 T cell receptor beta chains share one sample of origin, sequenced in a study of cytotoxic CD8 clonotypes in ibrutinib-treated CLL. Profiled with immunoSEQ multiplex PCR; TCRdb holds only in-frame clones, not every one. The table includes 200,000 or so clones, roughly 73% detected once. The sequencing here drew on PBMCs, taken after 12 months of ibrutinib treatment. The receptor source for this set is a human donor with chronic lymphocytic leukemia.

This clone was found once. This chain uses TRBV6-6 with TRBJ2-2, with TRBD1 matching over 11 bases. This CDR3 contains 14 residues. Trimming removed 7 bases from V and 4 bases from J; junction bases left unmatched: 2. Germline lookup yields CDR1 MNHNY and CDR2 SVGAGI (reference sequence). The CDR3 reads CASKGQGATGELFF. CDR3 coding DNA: TGTGCCAGCAAAGGACAGGGGGCCACCGGGGAGCTGTTTTTT.

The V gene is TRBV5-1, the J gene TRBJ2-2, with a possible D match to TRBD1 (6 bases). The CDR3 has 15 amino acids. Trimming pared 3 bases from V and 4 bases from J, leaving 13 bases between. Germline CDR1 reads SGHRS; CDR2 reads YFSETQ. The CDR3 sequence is CASSWNHRATGELFF. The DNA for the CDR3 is TGCGCCAGCAGCTGGAACCACAGGGCCACCGGGGAGCTGTTTTTT.

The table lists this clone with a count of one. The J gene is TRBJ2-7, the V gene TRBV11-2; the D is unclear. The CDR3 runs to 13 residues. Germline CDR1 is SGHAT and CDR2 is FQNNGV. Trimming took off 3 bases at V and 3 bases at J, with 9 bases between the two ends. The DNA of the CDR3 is TGTGCCAGCAGCTTGGTTCGCTTCTACGAGCAGTACTTC. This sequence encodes CASSLVRFYEQYF.

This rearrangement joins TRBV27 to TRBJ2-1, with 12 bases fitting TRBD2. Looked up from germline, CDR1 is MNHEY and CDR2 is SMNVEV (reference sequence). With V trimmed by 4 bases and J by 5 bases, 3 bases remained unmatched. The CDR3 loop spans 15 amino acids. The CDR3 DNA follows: TGTGCCAGCAGTTCGACTAGCGGGAGCCACAATGAGCAGTTCTTC. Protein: CASSSTSGSHNEQFF.

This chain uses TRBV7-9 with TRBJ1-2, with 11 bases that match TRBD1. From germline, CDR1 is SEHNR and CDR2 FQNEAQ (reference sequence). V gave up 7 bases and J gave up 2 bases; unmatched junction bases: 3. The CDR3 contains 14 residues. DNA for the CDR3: TGTGCCAGCACCCGGACAGGGGGCAACTATGGCTACACCTTC. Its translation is CASTRTGGNYGYTF.

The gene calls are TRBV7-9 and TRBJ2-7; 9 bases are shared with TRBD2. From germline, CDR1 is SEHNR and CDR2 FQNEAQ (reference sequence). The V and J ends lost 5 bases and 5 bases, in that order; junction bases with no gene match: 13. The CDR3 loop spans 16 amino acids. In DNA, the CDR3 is TGTGCCAGCAGCGATAGCACGGGGACTAGCATCGACGAGCAGTACTTC. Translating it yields CASSDSTGTSIDEQYF.

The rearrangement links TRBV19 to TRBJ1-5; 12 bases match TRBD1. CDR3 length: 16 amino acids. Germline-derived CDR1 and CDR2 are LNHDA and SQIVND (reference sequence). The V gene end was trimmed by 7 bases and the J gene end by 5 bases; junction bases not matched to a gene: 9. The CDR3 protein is CASIPGQGAIDQPQHF. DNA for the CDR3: TGTGCCAGTATCCCGGGACAGGGGGCTATAGATCAGCCCCAGCATTTT.

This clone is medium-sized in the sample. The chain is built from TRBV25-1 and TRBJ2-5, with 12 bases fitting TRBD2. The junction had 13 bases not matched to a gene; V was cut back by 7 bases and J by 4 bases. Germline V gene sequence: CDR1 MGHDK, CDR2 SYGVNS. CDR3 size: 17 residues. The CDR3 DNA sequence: TGTGCCAGCACTACTAGCGGGGGGACCAAAACGTCAGAGACCCAGTACTTC. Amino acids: CASTTSGGTKTSETQYF. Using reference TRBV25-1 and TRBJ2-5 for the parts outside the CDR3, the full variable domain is EADIYQTPRYLVIGTGKKITLECSQTMGHDKMYWYQQDPGMELHLIHYSYGVNSTEKGDLSSESTVSRIRTEHFPLTLESARPSHTSQYLCASTTSGGTKTSETQYFGPGTRLLVL.

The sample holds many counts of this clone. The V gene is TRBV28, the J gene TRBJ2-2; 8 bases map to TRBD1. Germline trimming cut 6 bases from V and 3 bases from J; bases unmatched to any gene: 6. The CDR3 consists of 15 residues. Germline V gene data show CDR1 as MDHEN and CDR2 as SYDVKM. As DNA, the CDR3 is TGTGCCAGCAGCCCGGGACAGGTGCACACCGGGGAGCTGTTTTTT. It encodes CASSPGQVHTGELFF.

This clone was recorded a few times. The CDR3 is CASSVGSNTEAFF. CDR3 DNA: TGTGCCAGCAGCGTAGGGTCGAACACTGAAGCTTTCTTT. The chain combines TRBV9 with TRBJ1-1; the D is unclear. The length of the CDR3 is 13 residues. The V end lost 0 bases, the J end lost 1 base, and 4 bases lay between the germline ends. CDR1 SGDLS and CDR2 YYNGEE come from the germline V gene.

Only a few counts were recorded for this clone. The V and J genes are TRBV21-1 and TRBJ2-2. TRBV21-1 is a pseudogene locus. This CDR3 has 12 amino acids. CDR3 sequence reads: CAGGGDTGELFF. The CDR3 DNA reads TGTGCCGGGGGTGGCGACACCGGGGAGCTGTTTTTT.

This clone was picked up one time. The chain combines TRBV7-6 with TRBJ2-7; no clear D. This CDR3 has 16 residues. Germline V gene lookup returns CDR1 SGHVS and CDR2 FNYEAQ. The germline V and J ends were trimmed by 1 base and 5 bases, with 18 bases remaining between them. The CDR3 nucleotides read TGTGCCAGCAGCTTAGAGGGCCCCAAAAGAGCTAACGAGCAGTACTTC. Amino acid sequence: CASSLEGPKRANEQYF.

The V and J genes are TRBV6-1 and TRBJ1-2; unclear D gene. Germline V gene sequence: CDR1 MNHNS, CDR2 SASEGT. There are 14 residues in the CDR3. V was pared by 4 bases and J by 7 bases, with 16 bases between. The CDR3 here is CASSVSPGLGGYTF. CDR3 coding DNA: TGTGCCAGCAGTGTATCGCCGGGCCTGGGTGGCTACACCTTC.

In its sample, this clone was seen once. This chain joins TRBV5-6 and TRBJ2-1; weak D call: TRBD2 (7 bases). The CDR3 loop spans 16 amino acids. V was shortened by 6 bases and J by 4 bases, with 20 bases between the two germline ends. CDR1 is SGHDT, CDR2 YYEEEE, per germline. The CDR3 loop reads CASTPIGGGLYNEQFF. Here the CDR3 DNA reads TGTGCCAGCACCCCCATAGGGGGGGGGCTATACAATGAGCAGTTCTTC.

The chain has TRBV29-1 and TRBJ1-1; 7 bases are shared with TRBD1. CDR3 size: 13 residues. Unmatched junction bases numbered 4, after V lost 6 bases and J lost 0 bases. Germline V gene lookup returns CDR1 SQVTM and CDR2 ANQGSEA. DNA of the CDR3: TGCAGCGTAATGACAGGGATGAACACTGAAGCTTTCTTT. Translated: CSVMTGMNTEAFF.

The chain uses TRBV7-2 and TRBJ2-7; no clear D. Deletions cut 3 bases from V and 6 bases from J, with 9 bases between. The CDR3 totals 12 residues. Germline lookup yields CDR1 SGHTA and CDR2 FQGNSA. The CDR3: CASSLDPPEQYF. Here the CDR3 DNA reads TGTGCCAGCAGCTTGGACCCCCCCGAGCAGTACTTC.

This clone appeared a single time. The CDR3: CASSFLGGLDTEAFF. The DNA for the CDR3 is TGTGCCAGCAGCTTTTTGGGGGGGCTTGACACTGAAGCTTTCTTT. This sequence joins TRBV5-5 and TRBJ1-1; D perhaps matches TRBD1 (6 bases). The CDR3 covers 15 residues. Germline V gene sequence: CDR1 SGHKS, CDR2 YYEKEE (reference sequence). With 2 bases removed from V and 3 bases from J, the gap between germline ends came to 14 bases.

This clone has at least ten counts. CDR3 nucleotide sequence: TGTGCCAGCAGTACCAGGGAGACAGAGACCCAGTACTTC. This encodes CASSTRETETQYF. The rearrangement links TRBV6-6 to TRBJ2-5; D is tentatively TRBD1 or TRBD2 (5 bases each). Germline lookup yields CDR1 MNHNY and CDR2 SVGAGI (reference sequence). This CDR3 is built from 13 residues. V dropped 5 bases and J dropped 4 bases, with 11 bases sitting between them.

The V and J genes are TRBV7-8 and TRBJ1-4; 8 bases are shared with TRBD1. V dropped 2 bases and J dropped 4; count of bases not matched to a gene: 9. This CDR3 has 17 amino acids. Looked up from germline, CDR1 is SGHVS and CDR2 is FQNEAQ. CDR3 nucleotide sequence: TGTGCCAGCAGCTTACGGGGCAGGGGGCCGCTTAATGAAAAACTGTTTTTT. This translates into CASSLRGRGPLNEKLFF.

CDR3 amino acids: CASSSPSGLNTGELFF. Written as DNA, the CDR3 is TGTGCCAGCAGCTCCCCCAGTGGACTCAACACCGGGGAGCTGTTTTTT. The chain carries TRBV7-8 and TRBJ2-2, with D possibly TRBD2 on 5 matching bases. CDR3 length equals 16 residues. The V gene's germline CDR1 is SGHVS and CDR2 FQNEAQ. V lost 4 bases to trimming and J lost 2 bases, with 14 bases between them.

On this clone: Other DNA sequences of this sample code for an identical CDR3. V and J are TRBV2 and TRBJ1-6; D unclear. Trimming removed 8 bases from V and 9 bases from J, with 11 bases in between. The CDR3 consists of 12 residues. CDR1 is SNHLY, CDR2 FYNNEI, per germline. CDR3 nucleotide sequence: TGTGCCAGCCGCGGCACTGGTTCACCCCTCCACTTT. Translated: CASRGTGSPLHF.

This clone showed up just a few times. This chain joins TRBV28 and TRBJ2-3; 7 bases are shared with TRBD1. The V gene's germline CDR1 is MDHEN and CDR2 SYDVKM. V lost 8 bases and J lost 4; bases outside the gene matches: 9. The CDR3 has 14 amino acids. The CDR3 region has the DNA TGTGCCAGCCGAGGGGGCGGTCGGCCAGATACGCAGTATTTT. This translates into CASRGGGRPDTQYF.

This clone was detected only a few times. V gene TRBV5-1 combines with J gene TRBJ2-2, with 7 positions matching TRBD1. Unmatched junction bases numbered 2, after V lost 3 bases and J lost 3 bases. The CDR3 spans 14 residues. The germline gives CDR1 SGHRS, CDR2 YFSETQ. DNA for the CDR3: TGCGCCAGCAGCTCCCAGGGGGACACCGGGGAGCTGTTTTTT. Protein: CASSSQGDTGELFF.

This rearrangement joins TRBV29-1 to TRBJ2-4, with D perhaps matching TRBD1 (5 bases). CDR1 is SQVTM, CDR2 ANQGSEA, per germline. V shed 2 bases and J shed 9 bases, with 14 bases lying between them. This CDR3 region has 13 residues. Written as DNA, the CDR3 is TGCAGCGTTGAAAGGGGCAGCGAAAGCATTCAGTACTTC. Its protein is CSVERGSESIQYF.

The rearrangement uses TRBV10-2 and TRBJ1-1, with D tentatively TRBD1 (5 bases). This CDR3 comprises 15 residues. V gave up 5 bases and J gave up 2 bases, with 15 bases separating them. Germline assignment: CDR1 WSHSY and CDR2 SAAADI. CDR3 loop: CASSSTDITNTEAFF. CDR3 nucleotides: TGCGCCAGCAGTAGCACGGACATTACTAACACTGAAGCTTTCTTT.

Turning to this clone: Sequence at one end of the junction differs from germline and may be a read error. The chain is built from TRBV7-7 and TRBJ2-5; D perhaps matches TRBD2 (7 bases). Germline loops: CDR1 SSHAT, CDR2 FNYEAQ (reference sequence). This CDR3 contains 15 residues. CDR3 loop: CASSLGGARQETQYF. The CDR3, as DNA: TGTGCTAGCAGCTTAGGGGGGGCCAGACAAGAGACCCAGTACTTC.

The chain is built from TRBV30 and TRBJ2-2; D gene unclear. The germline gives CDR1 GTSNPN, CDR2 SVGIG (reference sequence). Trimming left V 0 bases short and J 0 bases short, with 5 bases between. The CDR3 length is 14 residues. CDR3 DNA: TGTGCCTGGAGTGTAGACTCGAACACCGGGGAGCTGTTTTTT. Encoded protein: CAWSVDSNTGELFF. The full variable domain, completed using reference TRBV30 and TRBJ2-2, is SQTIHQWPATLVQPVGSPLSLECTVEGTSNPNLYWYRQAAGRGLQLLFYSVGIGQISSEVPQNLSASRPQDRQFILSSKKLLLSDSGFYLCAWSVDSNTGELFFGEGSRLTVL.

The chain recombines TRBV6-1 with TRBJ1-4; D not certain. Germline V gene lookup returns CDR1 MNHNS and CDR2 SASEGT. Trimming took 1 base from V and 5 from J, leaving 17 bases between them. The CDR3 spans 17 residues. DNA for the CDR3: TGTGCCAGCAGTGAAGGTGTCAGGCCTAAGTGGAATGAAAAACTGTTTTTT. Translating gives CASSEGVRPKWNEKLFF.

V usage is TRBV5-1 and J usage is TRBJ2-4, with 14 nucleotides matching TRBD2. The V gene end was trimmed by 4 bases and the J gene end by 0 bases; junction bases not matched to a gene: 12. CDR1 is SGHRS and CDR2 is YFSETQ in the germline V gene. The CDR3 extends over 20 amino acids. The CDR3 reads CASSRRGLAGARVAKNIQYF. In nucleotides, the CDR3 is TGCGCCAGCAGCCGCCGGGGACTAGCGGGAGCCCGAGTAGCCAAAAACATTCAGTACTTC.